This T cell receptor (beta chain) was sequenced during a study of cytomegalovirus exposure and HLA in healthy donors. Background on the study: Earlier findings included 117 million unique TCR beta sequences obtained from 180 million or so T cells. Study-wide findings and caveats: It was around 160 TCR beta chains that were listed as cytomegalovirus-associated. The majority of TCR sequences were rare, yet some public TCRs appeared in many donors. Most subjects had HLA-A and HLA-B alleles reportedly predicted accurately by TCR beta sequences.

PCR amplification relied on 60 Vbeta primers (plus 13 Jbeta primers). Measured with immunoSEQ multiplex PCR; TCRdb has only the in-frame clones, and not every one. This table has about 190,000 clones, around 75% appearing once. Germline V CDR1 and CDR2: SGHNT, YYREEE (reference sequence). The V gene lost 1 base and the J gene lost 0 bases, with 7 bases spanning the gap. The CDR3 runs to 14 residues. This clone appeared a few times. Its specificity is unknown. The sequencing sample was made of PBMCs. The receptor was derived from a woman aged 30 to 39 in good health and CMV-seropositive. This chain connects TRBV5-4 to TRBJ1-1; D possibly corresponds to TRBD1 (6 bases). CDR3 in amino acids: CASSLRQVNTEAFF. The CDR3 DNA reads as TGTGCCAGCAGCTTGCGACAGGTGAACACTGAAGCTTTCTTT. Using reference TRBV5-4 and TRBJ1-1 for the parts outside the CDR3, the full variable domain is ETGVTQSPTHLIKTRGQQVTLRCSSQSGHNTVSWYQQALGQGPQFIFQYYREEENGRGNFPPRFSGLQFPNYSSELNVNALELDDSALYLCASSLRQVNTEAFFGQGTRLTVV.